Shown below are 23 T cell receptor beta chains from a single sample sequenced in a study of OX40 agonist ivuxolimab in advanced cancers. TCRdb's table, derived via immunoSEQ multiplex PCR, lists solely in-frame clones and lacks some. The sample has tens of thousands of clones, approximately 90% seen once; the top ten hold less than 2.5%. The input for sequencing was CD4+ or CD8+ T cells sorted from blood, taken in a trial of the OX40 agonist ivuxolimab. The source of these receptors is an adult with an advanced solid tumor such as melanoma, head and neck, liver or kidney cancer.

The V gene is TRBV19, the J gene TRBJ2-2; 9 bases map to TRBD1. V lost 9 bases, J lost 4 bases, and 24 bases stayed unmatched. This CDR3 comprises 20 residues. Germline V gene data show CDR1 as LNHDA and CDR2 as SQIVND (reference sequence). The CDR3 sequence: CASLSPGDRATWGGTGELFF. The DNA for the CDR3 is TGTGCCAGCCTTTCACCTGGGGACAGGGCTACCTGGGGGGGCACCGGGGAGCTGTTTTTT.

The V gene is TRBV28, the J gene TRBJ2-7, with D unclear. V lost 6 bases and J lost 0, with 12 bases in between. This CDR3 spans 14 amino acids. Germline V gene data show CDR1 as MDHEN and CDR2 as SYDVKM. The CDR3 DNA reads as TGTGCCAGCAGCCCCGCATTCAGCTCCTACGAGCAGTACTTC. This sequence encodes CASSPAFSSYEQYF. Complete variable domain (other parts from reference TRBV28 and TRBJ2-7): DVKVTQSSRYLVKRTGEKVFLECVQDMDHENMFWYRQDPGLGLRLIYFSYDVKMKEKGDIPEGYSVSREKKERFSLILESASTNQTSMYLCASSPAFSSYEQYFGPGTRLTVT.

This clone was recorded a few times. The chain links TRBV2 to TRBJ1-2, with a tentative D call TRBD1 (5 bases). The CDR3 is 13 residues long. Germline V gene sequence: CDR1 SNHLY, CDR2 FYNNEI. Trimming stripped 4 bases from V and 7 bases from J, with 13 bases between. The CDR3 is CASSGTPQSGYTF. As DNA, the CDR3 is TGTGCCAGCAGTGGGACACCTCAGTCTGGCTACACCTTC.

This clone was observed a handful of times. The rearrangement uses TRBV19 and TRBJ1-2; 9 positions agree with TRBD1. J gave up 1 base and V 10 bases, and 10 bases lay outside the gene matches. The CDR3 is 15 amino acids. Germline V gene sequence: CDR1 LNHDA, CDR2 SQIVND (reference sequence). The CDR3 here is CATSFPGQGNYGYTF. The CDR3 DNA follows: TGTGCCACCTCTTTTCCGGGACAGGGTAACTATGGCTACACCTTC.

V usage is TRBV27 and J usage is TRBJ1-4; weak D call: TRBD1 (6 bases). Germline values: CDR1 MNHEY, CDR2 SMNVEV (reference sequence). CDR3 length: 15 amino acids. Trimming took off 2 bases at V and 6 bases at J, with 13 bases between the two ends. CDR3 sequence (DNA): TGTGCCAGCAGTTTACCGGGACAAGGAGATGAAAAACTGTTTTTT. Translated: CASSLPGQGDEKLFF. The full variable domain, its missing parts supplied by reference TRBV27 and TRBJ1-4, is EAQVTQNPRYLITVTGKKLTVTCSQNMNHEYMSWYRQDPGLGLRQIYYSMNVEVTDKGDVPEGYKVSRKEKRNFPLILESPSPNQTSLYFCASSLPGQGDEKLFFGSGTQLSVL.

V usage is TRBV28 and J usage is TRBJ2-6; D possibly corresponds to TRBD1 (5 bases). The V gene lost 6 bases and the J gene lost 15 bases, with 24 bases spanning the gap. Germline V gene sequence: CDR1 MDHEN, CDR2 SYDVKM. The CDR3 loop spans 15 amino acids. In nucleotides, the CDR3 is TGTGCCAGCAGCCCTGCCCAGGGCCGTGGCGGATACCTGACTTTC. Its translation is CASSPAQGRGGYLTF.

The rearrangement links TRBV10-3 to TRBJ2-3; the D is unclear. V was trimmed by 11 bases and J by 0 bases, leaving 12 bases between them. CDR1 is ENHRY and CDR2 is SYGVKD in the germline V gene. The CDR3 runs 13 residues. DNA of the CDR3: TGTGCCGCAGCGTTCTCTAGCACAGATACGCAGTATTTT. This sequence encodes CAAAFSSTDTQYF.

On this clone: The same CDR3 arises from other DNA sequences in this sample as well. V and J are TRBV28 and TRBJ2-7; D gene uncertain. Trimming left V 2 bases short and J 4 bases short, with 6 bases between. Germline-derived CDR1 and CDR2 are MDHEN and SYDVKM. The CDR3 length is 12 residues. CDR3 amino acids: CASSLEGYEQYF. CDR3 sequence (DNA): TGTGCCAGCAGTTTAGAAGGGTACGAGCAGTACTTC.

CDR3 residues: CASSLADRTGNTIYF. The CDR3 DNA reads TGTGCCAGCAGCTTAGCCGACAGGACTGGAAACACCATATATTTT. The chain carries TRBV7-6 and TRBJ1-3, with D perhaps TRBD1 (6 bases). Looked up from germline, CDR1 is SGHVS and CDR2 is FNYEAQ. V lost 0 bases to trimming and J lost 2 bases, with 8 bases between them. The length of the CDR3 is 15 residues.

This chain links TRBV11-3 with TRBJ2-7; tentative D call: TRBD1 (6 bases). CDR1 SGHNT and CDR2 YENEEA come from the germline V gene. This CDR3 is built from 20 residues. V lost 5 bases and J lost 3, with 32 bases in between. Here the CDR3 reads CASSRETQGIVTPRGYEQYF. The CDR3, as DNA: TGTGCCAGCAGCCGCGAGACACAGGGAATCGTGACCCCTCGTGGCTACGAGCAGTACTTC.

The J gene is TRBJ1-1, the V gene TRBV6-5; 10 bases fit TRBD1. With V trimmed by 7 bases and J by 11 bases, 10 bases remained unmatched. Looked up from germline, CDR1 is MNHEY and CDR2 is SVGAGI. The CDR3 has 13 amino acids. CDR3 region: CASIGRTGGSAFF. CDR3 coding DNA: TGTGCCAGCATTGGAAGGACAGGGGGAAGTGCTTTCTTT.

The chain recombines TRBV29-1 with TRBJ2-7; D is ambiguous. With 4 bases removed from V and 4 bases from J, the gap between germline ends came to 11 bases. CDR1 and CDR2 from the germline V gene are SQVTM and ANQGSEA. The CDR3 totals 12 residues. The CDR3 DNA sequence: TGCAGCGTTGGACACGTCCTATACGAGCAGTACTTC. This encodes CSVGHVLYEQYF.

The rearrangement uses TRBV6-1 and TRBJ2-7, with D tentatively TRBD2 (6 bases). The CDR3 consists of 13 residues. Trimming left V 5 bases short and J 2 bases short, with 10 bases between. Germline V gives CDR1 MNHNS, CDR2 SASEGT. CDR3 region: CASSKREAYEQYF. DNA of the CDR3: TGTGCCAGCAGTAAAAGGGAGGCCTACGAGCAGTACTTC.

The chain employs TRBV9 and TRBJ1-2, with 8 bases lining up with TRBD1. This CDR3 is built from 15 residues. Germline V CDR1 and CDR2: SGDLS, YYNGEE. Germline trimming cut 3 bases from V and 7 bases from J; bases unmatched to any gene: 11. CDR3 sequence: CASSGPGQVLSGYTF. The DNA for the CDR3 is TGTGCCAGCAGCGGACCGGGACAGGTTTTGAGTGGCTACACCTTC.

The V gene is TRBV2, the J gene TRBJ2-1; 9 nucleotides line up with TRBD2. Looked up from germline, CDR1 is SNHLY and CDR2 is FYNNEI. The CDR3 runs 15 residues. J was trimmed by 9 bases and V by 8 bases; bases with no gene match: 14. CDR3 loop: CASASSGTEGSEQFF. For the CDR3, the DNA is TGTGCCAGCGCCTCTAGCGGGACCGAGGGGAGTGAGCAGTTCTTC.

The chain is built from TRBV5-8 and TRBJ2-2, with 7 bases that match TRBD1. There are 15 residues in the CDR3. Germline loops: CDR1 SGHTS, CDR2 YDEGEE. V shed 4 bases and J 1 base; nucleotides not matched to a gene: 4. The CDR3 is CASSRRTGNTGELFF. DNA for the CDR3: TGTGCCAGCAGCCGTCGGACAGGGAACACCGGGGAGCTGTTTTTT.

The rearrangement uses TRBV28 and TRBJ2-7; 7 bases agree with TRBD1. J lost 11 bases, V lost 2 bases, and 6 bases had no gene match. The CDR3 extends over 12 amino acids. Germline lookup yields CDR1 MDHEN and CDR2 SYDVKM. CDR3 nucleotide sequence: TGTGCCAGCAGTTTACCCCGGACAGGCGAGTACTTC. It yields the protein CASSLPRTGEYF.

The chain uses TRBV12-5 and TRBJ2-3, with 9 positions matching TRBD2. Losses at the gene ends were 10 bases for V and 0 bases for J; bases not matched to a gene: 14. From germline, CDR1 is LGHNT and CDR2 FRNRAP. CDR3 length: 17 residues. In DNA, the CDR3 is TGTGCTAATTATAGCGGGGGCTTTCTTTCTAGCACAGATACGCAGTATTTT. Its protein is CANYSGGFLSSTDTQYF.

The chain recombines TRBV5-1 with TRBJ2-3; 12 positions match TRBD2. The CDR3 is made up of 17 amino acids. In germline, CDR1 is SGHRS, CDR2 YFSETQ. The ends lost 0 bases at V and 6 bases at J; junction bases unmatched: 8. The CDR3 sequence: CASSLGRTSGTSDTQYF. The CDR3 DNA is TGCGCCAGCAGCTTGGGGAGGACTAGCGGGACGTCGGATACGCAGTATTTT.

The chain uses TRBV11-2 and TRBJ2-1; 10 bases are a match to TRBD2. The CDR3 is made up of 16 amino acids. V was clipped by 5 bases and J by 8 bases; unmatched bases: 12. The germline CDR1 and CDR2 sequences are SGHAT and FQNNGV. CDR3 amino acids: CASSAPTSGAGYEQFF. DNA for the CDR3: TGTGCCAGCAGCGCCCCAACTAGCGGGGCGGGATATGAGCAGTTCTTC.

This clone has a handful of counts. The gene calls are TRBV5-8 and TRBJ1-1; D is unresolved. The CDR3 spans 13 residues. V lost 4 bases to trimming and J lost 1 base, with 8 bases between them. CDR1 is SGHTS and CDR2 is YDEGEE in the germline V gene. CDR3 loop: CASSQRWNTEAFF. CDR3 in DNA: TGTGCCAGCAGCCAACGATGGAACACTGAAGCTTTCTTT.

The count of this clone is one. This chain links TRBV11-3 with TRBJ1-2; no clear D. The CDR3 is 12 residues long. Trimming shortened V by 4 bases and J by 5 bases, and 8 bases separated the two germline ends. CDR1 is SGHNT, CDR2 YENEEA, per germline. The CDR3 DNA is TGTGCCAGCAGCTCCAGACGTTATGGCTACACCTTC. It yields the protein CASSSRRYGYTF.

J is TRBJ2-5 and V is TRBV27, with D possibly being TRBD2 (6 bases). Trimming stripped 10 bases from V and 5 bases from J, with 17 bases between. CDR3 length: 13 amino acids. Germline V gene data show CDR1 as MNHEY and CDR2 as SMNVEV (reference sequence). The CDR3 DNA reads as TGTGCCATCGCGCGGCGGGGTAGCGAGACCCAGTACTTC. Translating it yields CAIARRGSETQYF.